Each of the 2 T cell receptor beta chains below was sequenced from the same sample in a study of neurological immune-mediated disorders. TCRdb analysed the 5' RACE reads with MiXCR anew, one entry per CDR3 protein. The sample holds about 58,000 distinct CDR3 sequences, around 3.9% seen once. Specimen: PBMCs. These receptors were obtained from a man under 40 with multiple sclerosis.

This clonotype was counted ten times or more. The genes are TRBV3-1 and TRBJ2-1; 9 bases agree with TRBD1. This CDR3 comprises 14 residues. V was clipped by 4 bases and J by 12 bases; unmatched bases: 10. The germline CDR1 and CDR2 sequences are LGHDT and YNNKEL (reference sequence). The CDR3 loop reads CASSLRQGGRWQFF. For the CDR3, the DNA is TGTGCCAGCAGCCTTCGACAGGGGGGAAGGTGGCAGTTCTTC.

This clonotype appeared many times. This chain joins TRBV7-3 and TRBJ2-5, with a possible D match to TRBD1 (5 bases). CDR1 and CDR2 (germline): SGHTA, FQGTGA. With 5 bases removed from V and 2 bases from J, the gap between germline ends came to 15 bases. The CDR3 has 15 residues. CDR3 sequence reads: CASSAGMMVQETQYF. As DNA, the CDR3 is TGTGCCAGCAGCGCAGGGATGATGGTACAAGAGACCCAGTACTTC.